This TCR beta chain comes out of a study of blood T cells in healthy people across ages. Through a sample-barcoded 5' primer and a J-beta primer mix, a second PCR was run for roughly 6 to 12 cycles. Each CDR3 protein is one row after TCRdb ran MiXCR on the 5' RACE reads. The repertoire holds about 970,000 distinct CDR3 sequences, just over 50% seen once, with around 21% in the top ten. This CDR3 comprises 15 residues. Per the germline V gene, CDR1 is LGHDT and CDR2 is YNNKEL (reference sequence). Trimming removed 1 base at V and 4 bases at J, with 13 bases between. The chain couples TRBV3-1 to TRBJ1-2, with D uncertain. The source is a woman in her sixties or seventies in good health. The source material was blood. The DNA for the CDR3 is TGTGCCAGCAGCCAAGCCGGAGCTCGGAGCTATGGCTACACCTTC. Its protein product is CASSQAGARSYGYTF.